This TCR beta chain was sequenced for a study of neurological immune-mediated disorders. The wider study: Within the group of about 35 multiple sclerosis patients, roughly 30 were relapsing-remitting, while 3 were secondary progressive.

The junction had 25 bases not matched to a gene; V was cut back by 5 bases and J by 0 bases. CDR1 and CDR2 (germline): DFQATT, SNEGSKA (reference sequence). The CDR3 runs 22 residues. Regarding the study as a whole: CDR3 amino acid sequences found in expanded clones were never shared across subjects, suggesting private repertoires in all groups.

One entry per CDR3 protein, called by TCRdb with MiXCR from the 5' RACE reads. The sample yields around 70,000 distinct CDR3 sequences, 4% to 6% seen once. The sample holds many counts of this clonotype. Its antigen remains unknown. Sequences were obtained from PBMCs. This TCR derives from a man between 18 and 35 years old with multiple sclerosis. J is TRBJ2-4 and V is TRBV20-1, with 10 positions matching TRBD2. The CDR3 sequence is CSAPSPPMVLASGSLAKNIQYF. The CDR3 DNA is TGCAGTGCTCCTTCCCCACCTATGGTCTTGGCTAGCGGGAGCCTAGCCAAAAACATTCAGTACTTC.